This T cell receptor (beta chain) came from a study of OX40 agonist ivuxolimab in advanced cancers. Study overall: A mean age of 60 years, range about 20 to 85, was recorded, and 70% to 85% were male.

General study points: The mean number of expanded clones was higher in CD8+ T cells than in CD4+.

Remarks on this clone: What it binds is not known.

TCRdb's table, derived via immunoSEQ multiplex PCR, lists solely in-frame clones and lacks some. The table includes around 65,000 clones, about 90% detected once. CDR1 SNHLY and CDR2 FYNNEI come from the germline V gene. V was cut by 6 bases and J by 4 bases, with 16 bases left in between. The CDR3 spans 15 residues. The sequence came from an adult with an advanced solid tumor such as melanoma, head and neck, liver or kidney cancer. The chain uses TRBV2 and TRBJ2-1, with D uncertain. The input for sequencing was CD4+ or CD8+ T cells sorted from blood, taken in a trial of the OX40 agonist ivuxolimab. CDR3 sequence (DNA): TGTGCCAGCAGAGATAAGCCCTCCCAATACAATGAGCAGTTCTTC. Its protein is CASRDKPSQYNEQFF.